This T cell receptor (beta chain) was sequenced in a study of CD8+ T cells in alopecia areata. Findings and limits, study-wide: Tofacitinib significantly lowered scalp clonality and expanded CD8+ clones among the top 100.

Extraction of RNA preceded its reverse transcription into cDNA, which served as the sequencing template. The data were produced by immunoSEQ multiplex PCR, yet TCRdb's version contains in-frame clones alone and is incomplete. The sample comprises approximately 200,000 clones, over 45% of which are singletons, and 5.5% to 6% rests with the top ten. The ends were cut back, 5 bases at V and 13 bases at J, with 17 bases in the middle. Germline lookup yields CDR1 ENHRY and CDR2 SYGVKD. This CDR3 spans 12 amino acids. Indicated treatment: oral pan-JAK inhibitor, 5-10 mg twice daily. Turning to this clone: Its antigen remains unknown.

The source was CD4+ T cells sorted from blood, collected at week 24, from a patient treated with tofacitinib. The gene calls are TRBV10-3 and TRBJ1-2, with D possibly matching TRBD1 (5 bases). The clonotype was recovered from a human donor with alopecia areata. The CDR3 bases are TGTGCCATCAGTTACCCACAGGACGGGTTCACCTTC. It codes for CAISYPQDGFTF.